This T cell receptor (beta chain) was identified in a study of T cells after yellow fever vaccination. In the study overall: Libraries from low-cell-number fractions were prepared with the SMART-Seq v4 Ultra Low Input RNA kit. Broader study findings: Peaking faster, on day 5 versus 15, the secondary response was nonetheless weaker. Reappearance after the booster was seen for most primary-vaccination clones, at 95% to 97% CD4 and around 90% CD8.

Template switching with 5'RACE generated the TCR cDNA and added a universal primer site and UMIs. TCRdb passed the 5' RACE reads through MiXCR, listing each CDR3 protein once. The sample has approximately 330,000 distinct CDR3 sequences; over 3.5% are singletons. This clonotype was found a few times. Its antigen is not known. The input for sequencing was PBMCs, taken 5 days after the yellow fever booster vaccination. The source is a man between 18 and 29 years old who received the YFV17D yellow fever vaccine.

The CDR3 reads CASSLLGGDDTEAFF. The CDR3 DNA is TGTGCCAGCAGCTTATTGGGTGGAGATGACACTGAAGCTTTCTTT. V usage is TRBV7-3 and J usage is TRBJ1-1; D is uncertain. CDR3 length: 15 residues. CDR1 is SGHTA and CDR2 is FQGTGA in the germline V gene. The V end lost 2 bases, the J end lost 3 bases, and 13 bases lay between the germline ends.